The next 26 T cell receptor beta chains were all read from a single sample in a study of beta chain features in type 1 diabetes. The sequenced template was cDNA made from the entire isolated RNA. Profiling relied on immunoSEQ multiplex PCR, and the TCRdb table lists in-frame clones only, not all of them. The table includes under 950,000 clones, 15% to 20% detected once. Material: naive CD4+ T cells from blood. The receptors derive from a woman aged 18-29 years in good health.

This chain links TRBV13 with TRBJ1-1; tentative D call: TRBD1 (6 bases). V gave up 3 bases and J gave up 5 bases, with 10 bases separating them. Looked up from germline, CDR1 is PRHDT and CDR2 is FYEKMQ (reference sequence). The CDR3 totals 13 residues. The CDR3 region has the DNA TGTGCCAGCAGCTTTATCAGGGGAACTGAAGCTTTCTTT. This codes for CASSFIRGTEAFF.

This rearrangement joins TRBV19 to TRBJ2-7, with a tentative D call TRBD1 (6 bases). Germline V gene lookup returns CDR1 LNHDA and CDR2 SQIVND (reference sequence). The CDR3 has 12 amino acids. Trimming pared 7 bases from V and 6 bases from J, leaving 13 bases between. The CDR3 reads CASKGDISEQYF. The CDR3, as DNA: TGTGCCAGTAAAGGGGACATCTCCGAGCAGTACTTC. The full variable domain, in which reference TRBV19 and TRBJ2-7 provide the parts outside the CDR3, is DGGITQSPKYLFRKEGQNVTLSCEQNLNHDAMYWYRQDPGQGLRLIYYSQIVNDFQKGDIAEGYSVSREKKESFPLTVTSAQKNPTAFYLCASKGDISEQYFGPGTRLTVT.

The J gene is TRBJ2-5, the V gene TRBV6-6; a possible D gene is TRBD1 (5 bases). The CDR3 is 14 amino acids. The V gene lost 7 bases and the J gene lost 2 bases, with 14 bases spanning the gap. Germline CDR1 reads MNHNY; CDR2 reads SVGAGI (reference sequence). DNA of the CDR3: TGTGCCAGCAAAGAATCGACAGTTCAAGAGACCCAGTACTTC. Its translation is CASKESTVQETQYF.

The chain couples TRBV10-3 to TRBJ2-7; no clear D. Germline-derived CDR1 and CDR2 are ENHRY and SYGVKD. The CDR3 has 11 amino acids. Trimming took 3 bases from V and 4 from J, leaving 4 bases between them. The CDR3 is CAISDHYEQYF. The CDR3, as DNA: TGTGCCATCAGTGACCATTACGAGCAGTACTTC.

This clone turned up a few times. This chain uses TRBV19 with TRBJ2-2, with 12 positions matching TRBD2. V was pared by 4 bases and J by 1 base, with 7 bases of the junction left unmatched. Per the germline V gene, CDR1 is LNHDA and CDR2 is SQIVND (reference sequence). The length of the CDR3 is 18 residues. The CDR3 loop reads CASSTRLAGVGNTGELFF. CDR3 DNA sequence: TGTGCCAGTAGTACCCGACTAGCGGGAGTTGGGAACACCGGGGAGCTGTTTTTT.

The CDR3 DNA reads as TGTGCCAGCTCAGCCAGGGAGTCGGATGGCTACACCTTC. Protein sequence: CASSARESDGYTF. V is TRBV18 and J is TRBJ1-2, with D tentatively TRBD1 (5 bases). V shed 5 bases and J shed 6 bases, with 13 bases lying between them. The CDR3 consists of 13 residues. Germline V gene data show CDR1 as KGHSH and CDR2 as LQKENI. Complete variable domain (other parts from reference TRBV18 and TRBJ1-2): NAGVMQNPRHLVRRRGQEARLRCSPMKGHSHVYWYRQLPEEGLKFMVYLQKENIIDESGMPKERFSAEFPKEGPSILRIQQVVRGDSAAYFCASSARESDGYTFGSGTRLTVV.

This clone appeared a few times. In DNA, the CDR3 is TGTGCCAGCAGCAAGGGACGCTTCGAGCAGTACTTC. Encoded protein: CASSKGRFEQYF. The chain uses TRBV7-9 and TRBJ2-7; D tentatively fits TRBD1 or TRBD2 (5 bases each). The CDR3 consists of 12 residues. V was shortened by 5 bases and J by 6 bases, with 11 bases between the two germline ends. Germline-derived CDR1 and CDR2 are SEHNR and FQNEAQ (reference sequence).

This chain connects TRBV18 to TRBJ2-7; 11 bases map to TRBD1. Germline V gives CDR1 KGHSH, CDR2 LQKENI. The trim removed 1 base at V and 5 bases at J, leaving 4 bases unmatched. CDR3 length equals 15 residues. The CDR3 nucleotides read TGTGCCAGCTCACCACTCGGGACAGGGGGGAACGAGCAGTACTTC. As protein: CASSPLGTGGNEQYF.

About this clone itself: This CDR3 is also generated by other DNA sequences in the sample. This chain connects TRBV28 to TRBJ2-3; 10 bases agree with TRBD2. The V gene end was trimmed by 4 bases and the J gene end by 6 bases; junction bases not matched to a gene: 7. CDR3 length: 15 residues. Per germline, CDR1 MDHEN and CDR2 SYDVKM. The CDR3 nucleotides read TGTGCCAGCAGTTCCATAGCGGGAGGCCCCGATACGCAGTATTTT. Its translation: CASSSIAGGPDTQYF.

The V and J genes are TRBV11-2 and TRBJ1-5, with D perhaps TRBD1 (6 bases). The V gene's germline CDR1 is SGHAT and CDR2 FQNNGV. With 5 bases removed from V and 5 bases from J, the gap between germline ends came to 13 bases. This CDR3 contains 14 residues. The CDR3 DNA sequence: TGTGCCAGCAGCCCTCGGGGGCAGGATCAGCCCCAGCATTTT. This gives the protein CASSPRGQDQPQHF. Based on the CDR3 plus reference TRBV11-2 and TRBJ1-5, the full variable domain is EAGVAQSPRYKIIEKRQSVAFWCNPISGHATLYWYQQILGQGPKLLIQFQNNGVVDDSQLPKDRFSAERLKGVDSTLKIQPAKLEDSAVYLCASSPRGQDQPQHFGDGTRLSIL.

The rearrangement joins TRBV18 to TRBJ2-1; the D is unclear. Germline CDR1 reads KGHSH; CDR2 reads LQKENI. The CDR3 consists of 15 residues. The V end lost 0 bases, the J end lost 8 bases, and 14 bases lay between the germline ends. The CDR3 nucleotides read TGTGCCAGCTCACCACCAGCGCAGCGAGGCGATGAGCAGTTCTTC. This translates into CASSPPAQRGDEQFF.

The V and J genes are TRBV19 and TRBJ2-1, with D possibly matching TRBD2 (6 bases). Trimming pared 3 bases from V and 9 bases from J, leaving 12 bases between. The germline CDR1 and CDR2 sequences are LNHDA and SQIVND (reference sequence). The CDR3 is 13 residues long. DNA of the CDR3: TGTGCCAGTAGTATGGAGGGTAATGGTGAGCAGTTCTTC. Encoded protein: CASSMEGNGEQFF.

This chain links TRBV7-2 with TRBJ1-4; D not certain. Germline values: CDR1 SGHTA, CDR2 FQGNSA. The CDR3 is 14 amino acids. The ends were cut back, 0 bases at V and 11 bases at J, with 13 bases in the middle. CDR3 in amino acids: CASSLARPTFKLFF. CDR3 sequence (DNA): TGTGCCAGCAGCTTAGCCAGGCCCACGTTTAAACTGTTTTTT.

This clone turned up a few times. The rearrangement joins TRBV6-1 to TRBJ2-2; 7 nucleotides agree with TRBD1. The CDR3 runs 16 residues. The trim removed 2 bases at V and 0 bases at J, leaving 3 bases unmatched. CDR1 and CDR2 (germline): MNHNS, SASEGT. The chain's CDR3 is CASSERQGPNTGELFF. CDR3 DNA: TGTGCCAGCAGTGAAAGACAGGGTCCGAACACCGGGGAGCTGTTTTTT.

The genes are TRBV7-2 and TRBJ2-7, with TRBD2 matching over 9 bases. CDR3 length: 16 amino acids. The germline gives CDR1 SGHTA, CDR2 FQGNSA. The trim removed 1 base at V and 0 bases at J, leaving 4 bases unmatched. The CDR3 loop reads CASSLDSGSSSYEQYF. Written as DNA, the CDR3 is TGTGCCAGCAGCTTAGATAGCGGGAGCAGCTCCTACGAGCAGTACTTC.

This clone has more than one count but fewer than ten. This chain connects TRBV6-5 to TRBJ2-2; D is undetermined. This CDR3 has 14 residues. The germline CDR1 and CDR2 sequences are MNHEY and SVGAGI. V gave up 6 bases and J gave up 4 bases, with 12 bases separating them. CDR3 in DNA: TGTGCCAGCAGGGATTCGGGCCTCACCGGGGAGCTGTTTTTT. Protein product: CASRDSGLTGELFF.

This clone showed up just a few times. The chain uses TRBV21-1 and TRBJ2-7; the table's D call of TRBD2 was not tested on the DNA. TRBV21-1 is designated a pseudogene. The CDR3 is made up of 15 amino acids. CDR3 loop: CASSPGLAGVREQYF. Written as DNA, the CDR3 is TGTGCCAGCAGCCCCGGACTAGCGGGAGTACGCGAGCAGTACTTC.

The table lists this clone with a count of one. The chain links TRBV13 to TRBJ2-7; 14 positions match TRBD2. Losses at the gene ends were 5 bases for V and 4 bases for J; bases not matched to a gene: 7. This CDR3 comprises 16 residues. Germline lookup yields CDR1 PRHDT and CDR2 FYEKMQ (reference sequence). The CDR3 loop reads CASSMGTSGGGYEQYF. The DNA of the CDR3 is TGTGCCAGCAGCATGGGGACTAGCGGGGGAGGGTACGAGCAGTACTTC.

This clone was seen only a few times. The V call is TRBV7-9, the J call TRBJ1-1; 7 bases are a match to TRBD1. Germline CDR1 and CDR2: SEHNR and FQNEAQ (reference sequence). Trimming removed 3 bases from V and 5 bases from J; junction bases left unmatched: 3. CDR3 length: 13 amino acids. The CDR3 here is CASSFPTGTEAFF. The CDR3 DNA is TGTGCCAGCAGCTTCCCGACAGGGACTGAAGCTTTCTTT. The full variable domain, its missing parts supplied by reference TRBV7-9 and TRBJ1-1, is DTGVSQNPRHKITKRGQNVTFRCDPISEHNRLYWYRQTLGQGPEFLTYFQNEAQLEKSRLLSDRFSAERPKGSFSTLEIQRTEQGDSAMYLCASSFPTGTEAFFGQGTRLTVV.

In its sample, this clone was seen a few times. CDR3 region: CASSTLAGVTDTQYF. DNA for the CDR3: TGTGCCAGTAGTACTCTAGCGGGAGTCACAGATACGCAGTATTTT. The chain employs TRBV19 and TRBJ2-3, with 10 bases matching TRBD2. J lost 2 bases, V lost 4 bases, and 3 bases had no gene match. Germline V CDR1 and CDR2: LNHDA, SQIVND (reference sequence). The CDR3 totals 15 residues.

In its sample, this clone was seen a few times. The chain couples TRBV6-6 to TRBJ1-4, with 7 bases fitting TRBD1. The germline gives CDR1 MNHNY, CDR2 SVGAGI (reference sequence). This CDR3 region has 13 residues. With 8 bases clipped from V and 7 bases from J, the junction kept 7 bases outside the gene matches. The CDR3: CASRDRVGEKLFF. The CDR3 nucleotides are TGTGCCAGCCGAGACAGGGTCGGTGAAAAACTGTTTTTT.

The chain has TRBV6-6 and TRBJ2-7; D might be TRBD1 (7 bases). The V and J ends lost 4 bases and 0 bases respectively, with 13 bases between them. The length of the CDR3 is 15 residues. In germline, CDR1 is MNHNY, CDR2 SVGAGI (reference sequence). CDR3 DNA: TGTGCCAGCAGTTTATCAGGGGGGCCCTCCTACGAGCAGTACTTC. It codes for CASSLSGGPSYEQYF.

The CDR3 region is CSVGQREDNEQFF. The CDR3 DNA sequence: TGCAGCGTTGGGCAGCGGGAAGACAATGAGCAGTTCTTC. This sequence joins TRBV29-1 and TRBJ2-3; TRBD2 agrees at 7 bases. The end of the DNA fits TRBJ2-1 better, so the J call may be wrong. Germline V CDR1 and CDR2: SQVTM, ANQGSEA. The CDR3 is made up of 13 amino acids.

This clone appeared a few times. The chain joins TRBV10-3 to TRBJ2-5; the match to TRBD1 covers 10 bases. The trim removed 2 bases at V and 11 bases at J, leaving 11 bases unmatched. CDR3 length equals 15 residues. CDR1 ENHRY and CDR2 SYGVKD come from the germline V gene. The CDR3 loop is CAISETRQGAGEQYF. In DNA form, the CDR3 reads TGTGCCATCAGTGAGACCCGACAGGGGGCGGGTGAGCAGTACTTC.

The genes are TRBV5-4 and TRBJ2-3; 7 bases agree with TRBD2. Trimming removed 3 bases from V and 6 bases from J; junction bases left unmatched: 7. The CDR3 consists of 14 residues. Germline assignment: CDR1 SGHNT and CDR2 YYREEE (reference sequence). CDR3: CASSSKDSGDTQYF. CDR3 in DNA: TGTGCCAGCAGCTCCAAGGATAGCGGGGATACGCAGTATTTT.

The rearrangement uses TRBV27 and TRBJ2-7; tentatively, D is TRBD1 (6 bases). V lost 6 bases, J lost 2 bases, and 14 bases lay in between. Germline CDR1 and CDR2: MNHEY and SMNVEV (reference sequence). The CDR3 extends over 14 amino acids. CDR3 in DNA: TGTGCCAGCAGCCCACTAGGGGACACCTACGAGCAGTACTTC. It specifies CASSPLGDTYEQYF.